This T cell receptor (beta chain) was sequenced during a study of T cell responses to AZD1222 COVID-19 vaccine. At the level of the study: Samples with a second dose at about 4 or about 12 weeks were pooled together. Study-level points and caveats: Variant regions that are unmutated are reportedly the target of nearly half of spike-specific TCRs. A mostly white British donor set with more females was recruited, and clonal diversity was possibly underestimated. There were vaccine-associated CD4 TCRs across spike, dominant at 160-218 and 743-854.

On this clone itself: Antigen: not known.

Trimming at V came to 3 bases and at J to 4 bases, leaving 7 bases not matched to a gene. Germline assignment: CDR1 LNHDA and CDR2 SQIVND (reference sequence). The CDR3 has 15 residues. Profiling relied on immunoSEQ multiplex PCR, and the TCRdb table lists in-frame clones only, not all of them. The sample includes under 150,000 clones, 90% to 95% of them seen just once. The origin of this receptor is an adult in good health. Sequenced here: peripheral blood, sampled on day 0 of AZD1222 vaccination. The gene calls are TRBV19 and TRBJ2-3, with 7 positions matching TRBD2. CDR3 loop: CASSIWAGEADTQYF. As DNA, the CDR3 is TGTGCCAGTAGTATCTGGGCGGGAGAAGCAGATACGCAGTATTTT.